The 24 T cell receptor beta chains presented below share a single source sample, sequenced in a study of shared clonotypes between healthy human individuals. Assay: immunoSEQ multiplex PCR; the TCRdb copy retains only in-frame clones and omits some. The data contain 850,000 to 1,100,000 clones, 70% to 85% of them singletons. Sequencing was performed on memory CD4+ T cells from PBMCs. Subset indicated: CD45RA-negative fraction. All receptors come from a man between 18 and 29 years old in good health. Some clones in this sample may be carry-over from other donors' samples.

This clone has at least ten counts. The chain couples TRBV5-1 to TRBJ2-7, with 8 nucleotides matching TRBD1. Germline V gives CDR1 SGHRS, CDR2 YFSETQ. CDR3 length: 15 residues. The V gene end was trimmed by 3 bases and the J gene end by 5 bases; junction bases not matched to a gene: 10. The CDR3 nucleotides are TGCGCCAGCAGCTCCGGACAGGGAGTGGGGGACGAGCAGTACTTC. Its protein is CASSSGQGVGDEQYF.

This clone was counted a single time. The chain couples TRBV7-9 to TRBJ1-1; 9 bases map to TRBD1. Germline CDR1 reads SEHNR; CDR2 reads FQNEAQ (reference sequence). CDR3 length: 14 amino acids. The V and J ends lost 5 bases and 6 bases, in that order; junction bases with no gene match: 7. Written as DNA, the CDR3 is TGTGCCAGCAGCCGACAGGGGGTATACGCTGAAGCTTTCTTT. Amino acid sequence: CASSRQGVYAEAFF.

V and J are TRBV23-1 and TRBJ2-5; 7 positions match TRBD1. The J call is in doubt because the DNA end fits TRBJ2-7 better. TRBV23-1 is identified as an open reading frame with a role that is uncertain. The length of the CDR3 is 14 residues. CDR3 loop: CASSHPDRYYEQYF. CDR3 in DNA: TGCGCCAGCAGTCATCCGGACAGGTACTACGAGCAGTACTTC.

The V gene is TRBV6-1, the J gene TRBJ2-7; the D gene could be TRBD1 or TRBD2 (5 bases each). The V and J ends lost 6 bases and 3 bases respectively, with 15 bases between them. CDR1 and CDR2 (germline): MNHNS, SASEGT. The CDR3 runs 14 residues. The CDR3 reads CASRGVKSNYEQYF. The DNA of the CDR3 is TGTGCCAGCAGGGGGGTTAAATCAAACTACGAGCAGTACTTC.

The chain employs TRBV7-8 and TRBJ2-1, with TRBD2 matching over 7 bases. This CDR3 is built from 14 residues. Germline V lookup: CDR1 SGHVS, CDR2 FQNEAQ. The junction had 6 bases not matched to a gene; V was cut back by 10 bases and J by 0 bases. Here the CDR3 reads CANGGGISYNEQFF. In DNA form, the CDR3 reads TGTGCCAACGGGGGAGGGATCTCCTACAATGAGCAGTTCTTC.

This clone was observed a few times. The CDR3 spells CASSPLLAGGYEQYF. DNA for the CDR3: TGTGCCAGCAGCCCGCTACTAGCGGGAGGCTACGAGCAGTACTTC. The chain carries TRBV28 and TRBJ2-7; the match to TRBD2 covers 12 bases. The CDR3 consists of 15 residues. V lost 6 bases, J lost 3 bases, and 6 bases stayed unmatched. CDR1 and CDR2 (germline): MDHEN, SYDVKM. Full variable domain (missing parts from reference TRBV28 and TRBJ2-7): DVKVTQSSRYLVKRTGEKVFLECVQDMDHENMFWYRQDPGLGLRLIYFSYDVKMKEKGDIPEGYSVSREKKERFSLILESASTNQTSMYLCASSPLLAGGYEQYFGPGTRLTVT.

The CDR3 loop is CASSLGGTGQNEQFF. The CDR3 DNA reads as TGCGCCAGCAGCTTGGGTGGTACAGGGCAGAATGAGCAGTTCTTC. This sequence joins TRBV5-1 and TRBJ2-1, with D perhaps TRBD1 (6 bases). Between the trimmed V and J ends, which lost 0 bases and 7 bases, there was a span of 14 bases. Germline V gene sequence: CDR1 SGHRS, CDR2 YFSETQ. The length of the CDR3 is 15 residues.

The chain is built from TRBV5-1 and TRBJ2-7; a weak D match, TRBD1 (5 bases). CDR3 length: 14 residues. The germline V gene has CDR1 SGHRS and CDR2 YFSETQ. Trimming shortened V by 1 base and J by 0 bases, and 8 bases separated the two germline ends. The CDR3 sequence is CASSLSGFSYEQYF. The CDR3, as DNA: TGCGCCAGCAGCTTGTCAGGGTTCTCCTACGAGCAGTACTTC.

Of note for this clone: Other DNA sequences from this sample encode an identical CDR3 as well. The V gene is TRBV5-1, the J gene TRBJ2-5; perhaps TRBD2 as D (5 bases). V was trimmed by 0 bases and J by 2 bases, leaving 14 bases between them. The CDR3 spans 16 residues. CDR1 and CDR2 from the germline V gene are SGHRS and YFSETQ. In nucleotides, the CDR3 is TGCGCCAGCAGCTTGGGAGGACTCGCGGTGCAAGAGACCCAGTACTTC. Its translation is CASSLGGLAVQETQYF.

The chain has TRBV30 and TRBJ2-4; weak D call: TRBD1 (5 bases). Germline CDR1 reads GTSNPN; CDR2 reads SVGIG (reference sequence). This CDR3 region has 16 residues. The ends were cut back, 4 bases at V and 0 bases at J, with 16 bases in the middle. The CDR3 sequence: CAWTGKGILAKNIQYF. In DNA, the CDR3 is TGTGCCTGGACCGGAAAGGGGATACTAGCCAAAAACATTCAGTACTTC.

The J gene is TRBJ2-5, the V gene TRBV9; 10 positions agree with TRBD2. V was clipped by 4 bases and J by 5 bases; unmatched bases: 8. The CDR3 has 15 amino acids. Germline V lookup: CDR1 SGDLS, CDR2 YYNGEE. The CDR3 protein is CASSPSGRASETQYF. The CDR3 DNA follows: TGTGCCAGCAGCCCCAGCGGGAGGGCCTCGGAGACCCAGTACTTC.

The rearrangement joins TRBV28 to TRBJ2-5, with D possibly being TRBD2 (5 bases). The CDR3 is made up of 14 amino acids. V was shortened by 5 bases and J by 6 bases, with 16 bases between the two germline ends. Germline assignment: CDR1 MDHEN and CDR2 SYDVKM. Written as DNA, the CDR3 is TGTGCCAGCAGTCCGCCCGGCCCGGGGAAGACCCAGTACTTC. It yields the protein CASSPPGPGKTQYF.

The V and J genes are TRBV5-6 and TRBJ2-3, with 7 nucleotides matching TRBD1. This CDR3 region has 15 residues. Germline V gives CDR1 SGHDT, CDR2 YYEEEE. V dropped 3 bases and J dropped 1; count of bases not matched to a gene: 5. The CDR3 loop is CASSSGQGGTDTQYF. As DNA, the CDR3 is TGTGCCAGCAGCTCGGGGCAGGGGGGCACAGATACGCAGTATTTT.

To note about this clone: This CDR3 is also generated by other DNA sequences in the sample. V gene TRBV6-6 combines with J gene TRBJ1-1, with TRBD1 identical over 7 bases. Losses at the gene ends were 2 bases for V and 1 base for J; bases not matched to a gene: 1. The CDR3 runs to 14 residues. Germline values: CDR1 MNHNY, CDR2 SVGAGI (reference sequence). The CDR3 DNA reads as TGTGCCAGCAGTTACCGGACAGGGAACACTGAAGCTTTCTTT. It yields the protein CASSYRTGNTEAFF.

This chain joins TRBV13 and TRBJ2-7, with 7 positions matching TRBD1. Trimming took 0 bases from V and 9 from J; bases not matched to a gene: 11. Germline V lookup: CDR1 PRHDT, CDR2 FYEKMQ (reference sequence). This CDR3 has 15 amino acids. The chain's CDR3 is CASSLGQYRTGVQYF. DNA of the CDR3: TGTGCCAGCAGCTTAGGCCAGTACAGGACAGGAGTGCAGTACTTC.

This sequence joins TRBV6-6 and TRBJ1-2; no clear D. Per the germline V gene, CDR1 is MNHNY and CDR2 is SVGAGI (reference sequence). The CDR3 sequence is 15 residues long. V was cut by 0 bases and J by 4 bases, with 12 bases left in between. CDR3 residues: CASSYSKGEAYGYTF. CDR3 bases: TGTGCCAGCAGTTACTCAAAGGGTGAGGCCTATGGCTACACCTTC.

Regarding this clone: Different DNA sequences within this sample yield the same CDR3. The CDR3 sequence: CSVETGGAKNIQYF. CDR3 nucleotides: TGCAGCGTTGAGACCGGCGGGGCCAAAAACATTCAGTACTTC. The gene calls are TRBV29-1 and TRBJ2-4; D is perhaps TRBD2 (5 bases). CDR3 length: 14 residues. CDR1 SQVTM and CDR2 ANQGSEA come from the germline V gene. The V end was cut by 3 bases, the J end by 1 base, with 10 bases between.

The DNA of the CDR3 is TGTGCCAGCAGTTTATCGGCCTCCTACGAGCAGTACTTC. Translation gives CASSLSASYEQYF. The rearrangement uses TRBV27 and TRBJ2-7; D unresolved. CDR3 length: 13 amino acids. V gave up 0 bases and J gave up 0 bases, with 3 bases separating them. Germline V gives CDR1 MNHEY, CDR2 SMNVEV (reference sequence).

This clone was counted a few times. The gene calls are TRBV28 and TRBJ1-1; maybe TRBD1 (5 bases). Trimming shortened V by 8 bases and J by 3 bases, and 10 bases separated the two germline ends. Germline CDR1 and CDR2: MDHEN and SYDVKM. The CDR3 runs 12 residues. The CDR3 DNA is TGTGCCAGCGGGGACGGCCACACTGAAGCTTTCTTT. It yields the protein CASGDGHTEAFF. The variable domain in full, with the rest retrieved from reference TRBV28 and TRBJ1-1, is DVKVTQSSRYLVKRTGEKVFLECVQDMDHENMFWYRQDPGLGLRLIYFSYDVKMKEKGDIPEGYSVSREKKERFSLILESASTNQTSMYLCASGDGHTEAFFGQGTRLTVV.

This clone was seen a few times. This chain joins TRBV5-6 and TRBJ2-3; no definite D call. CDR1 is SGHDT and CDR2 is YYEEEE in the germline V gene. Trimming cost V 1 base and J 2 bases, with 20 bases left between them. There are 18 residues in the CDR3. CDR3 sequence (DNA): TGTGCCAGCAGCTTGTATTCCTCGGACGCGGCATACACAGATACGCAGTATTTT. Residues: CASSLYSSDAAYTDTQYF.

This chain joins TRBV5-4 and TRBJ2-1; D might be TRBD2 (6 bases). V lost 3 bases to trimming and J lost 8 bases, with 15 bases between them. The CDR3 totals 14 residues. CDR1 and CDR2 from the germline V gene are SGHNT and YYREEE (reference sequence). As DNA, the CDR3 is TGTGCCAGCAGCTCCAGACTAGGCAAAGATGAGCAGTTCTTC. As protein: CASSSRLGKDEQFF.

The rearrangement joins TRBV10-1 to TRBJ2-7; no clear D. The V end lost 8 bases, the J end lost 0 bases, and 11 bases lay between the germline ends. The CDR3 runs to 13 residues. The germline gives CDR1 WNHNN, CDR2 SYGVQD (reference sequence). In DNA, the CDR3 is TGCGCCAGCGCAAGACACTACTCCTACGAGCAGTACTTC. This sequence encodes CASARHYSYEQYF.

The V call is TRBV30, the J call TRBJ2-3, with 14 bases aligning to TRBD2. The CDR3 runs 15 residues. Germline CDR1 is GTSNPN and CDR2 is SVGIG (reference sequence). With 3 bases clipped from V and 3 bases from J, the junction kept 2 bases outside the gene matches. CDR3 amino acids: CAWRGLAGVTDTQYF. CDR3 DNA: TGTGCCTGGAGGGGACTAGCGGGAGTGACAGATACGCAGTATTTT.

The J gene is TRBJ1-1, the V gene TRBV27; no clear D gene. In germline, CDR1 is MNHEY, CDR2 SMNVEV (reference sequence). The CDR3 covers 15 residues. V was clipped by 7 bases and J by 3 bases, with 18 bases between them. For the CDR3, the DNA is TGTGCCAGCACCCCAAAGTCCGGCCGACACACTGAAGCTTTCTTT. Translating gives CASTPKSGRHTEAFF.